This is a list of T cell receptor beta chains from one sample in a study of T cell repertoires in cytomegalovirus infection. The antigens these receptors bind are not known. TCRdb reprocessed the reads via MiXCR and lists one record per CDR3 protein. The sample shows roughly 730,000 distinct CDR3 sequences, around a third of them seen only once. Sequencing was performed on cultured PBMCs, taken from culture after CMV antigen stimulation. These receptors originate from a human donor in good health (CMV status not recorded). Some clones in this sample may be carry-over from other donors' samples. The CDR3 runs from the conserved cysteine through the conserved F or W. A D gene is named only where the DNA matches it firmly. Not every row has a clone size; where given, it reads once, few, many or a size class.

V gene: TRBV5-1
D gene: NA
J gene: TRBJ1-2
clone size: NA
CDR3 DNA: TGCGCCAGCAGCTTGGCCGGACAGTATGCTAACTATGGCTACACCTTC
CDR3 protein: CASSLAGQYANYGYTF

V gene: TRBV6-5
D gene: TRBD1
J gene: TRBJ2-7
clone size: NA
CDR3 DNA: TGTGCCAGCAGTTACGACCCTCGGACAGGCCACTACGAGCAGTACTTC
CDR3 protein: CASSYDPRTGHYEQYF

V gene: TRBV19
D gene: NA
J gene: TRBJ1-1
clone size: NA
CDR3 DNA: TGTGCCAGTAGTATGTTTCGACAGGAGGTACCTGAAGCTTTCTTT
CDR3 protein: CASSMFRQEVPEAFF

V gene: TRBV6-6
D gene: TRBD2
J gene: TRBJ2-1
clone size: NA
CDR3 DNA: TGTGCCAGCAGTTTTATTAGCGGGGCAGCGGGAGAGGGTCAGTTCTTC
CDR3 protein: CASSFISGAAGEGQFF

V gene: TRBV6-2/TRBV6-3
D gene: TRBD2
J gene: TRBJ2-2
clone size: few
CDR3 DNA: TGTGCCAGCAGTTCGGGACTAGCGGGAGGAATTTTGAACACCGGGGAGCTGTTTTTT
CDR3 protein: CASSSGLAGGILNTGELFF

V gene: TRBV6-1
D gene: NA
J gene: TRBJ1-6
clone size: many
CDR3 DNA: TGTGCCAGCAGAAAAGGGTCAGAAAGCTCCTATAATTCACCCCTCCACTTT
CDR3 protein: CASRKGSESSYNSPLHF

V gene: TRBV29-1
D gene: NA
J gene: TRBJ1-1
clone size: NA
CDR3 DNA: TGCAGCGTTAGCTCCCCAGCGGGGTCCACTGAAGCTTTCTTT
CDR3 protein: CSVSSPAGSTEAFF

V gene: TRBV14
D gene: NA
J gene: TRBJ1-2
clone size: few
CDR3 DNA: TGTGCCAGCAGCCAAGGTGGGCGGGTACGAGGCTACACCTTC
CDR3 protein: CASSQGGRVRGYTF

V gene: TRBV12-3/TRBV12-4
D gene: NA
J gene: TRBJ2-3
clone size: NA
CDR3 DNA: TGTGCCAGCAATTCGAAAGCCCTCGGGTCCCCCCCAGATACGCAGTATTTT
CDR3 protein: CASNSKALGSPPDTQYF

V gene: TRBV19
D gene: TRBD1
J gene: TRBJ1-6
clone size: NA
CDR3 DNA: TGTGCCAGTAGTTTAACCGGGACAGGGAGGAGGGATTCACCCCTCCACTTT
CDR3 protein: CASSLTGTGRRDSPLHF

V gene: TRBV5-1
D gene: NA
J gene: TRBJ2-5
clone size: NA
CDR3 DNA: TGCGCCAGCAGCTTGGCTTCAGGGAATAAAGAGACCCAGTACTTC
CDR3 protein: CASSLASGNKETQYF

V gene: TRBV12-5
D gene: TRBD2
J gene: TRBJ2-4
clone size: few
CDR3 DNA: TGTGCTAGTGGTTTGGTGATAGCGGGAGGGTCCAGAAACATTCAGTACTTC
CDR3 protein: CASGLVIAGGSRNIQYF

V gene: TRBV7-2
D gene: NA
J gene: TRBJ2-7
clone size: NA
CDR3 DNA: TGTGCCAGCAGCTTAAAGCTCCCACGCTGGCGGGCCTCCTACGAGCAGTACTTC
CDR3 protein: CASSLKLPRWRASYEQYF

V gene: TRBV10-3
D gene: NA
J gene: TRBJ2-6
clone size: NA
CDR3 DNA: TGTGCCACCGGCCTTAGGGAGTCTGGGGCCAACGTCCTGACTTTC
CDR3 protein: CATGLRESGANVLTF

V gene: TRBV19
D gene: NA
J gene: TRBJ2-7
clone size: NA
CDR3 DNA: TGTGCCAGTAGTAAGGCCGGCGCCTACGAGCAGTACTTC
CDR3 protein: CASSKAGAYEQYF

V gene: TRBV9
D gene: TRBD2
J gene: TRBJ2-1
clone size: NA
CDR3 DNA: TGTGCCAGCAGCGTAGATCCTAGCGGCAATGAGCAGTTCTTC
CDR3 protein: CASSVDPSGNEQFF

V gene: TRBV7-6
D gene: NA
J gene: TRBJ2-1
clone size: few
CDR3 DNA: TGTGCCAGCAGCCTCAGTAGGGATCGTGAGCAGTTCTTC
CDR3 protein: CASSLSRDREQFF

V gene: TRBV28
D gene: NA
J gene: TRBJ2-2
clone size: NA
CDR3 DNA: TGTGCCAGCAGGCCGGGGGGCTTCGGGGAGCTGTTTTTT
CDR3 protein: CASRPGGFGELFF

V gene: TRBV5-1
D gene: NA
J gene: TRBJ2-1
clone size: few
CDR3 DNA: TGCGCCAGCAGCTTCAACCCCGGGGGGCCCTACAATGAGCAGTTCTTC
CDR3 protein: CASSFNPGGPYNEQFF

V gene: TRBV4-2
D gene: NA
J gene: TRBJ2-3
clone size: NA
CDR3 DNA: TGTGCCAGCAGCCAAGACTACAGGCTGCCAGATACGCAGTATTTT
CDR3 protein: CASSQDYRLPDTQYF

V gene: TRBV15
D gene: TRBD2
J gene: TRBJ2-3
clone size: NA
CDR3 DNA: TGTGCCACCAGCAGCAGCCAGCGGGGGCGATGGGATACGCAGTATTTT
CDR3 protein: CATSSSQRGRWDTQYF

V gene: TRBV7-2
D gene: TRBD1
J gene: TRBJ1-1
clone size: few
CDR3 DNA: TGTGCCAGCAGCTACGGGACAGGGCACGGTTTGGGTGAAGCTTTCTTT
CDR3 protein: CASSYGTGHGLGEAFF

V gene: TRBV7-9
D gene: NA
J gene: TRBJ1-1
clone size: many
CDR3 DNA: TGTGCCAGCAGCTTCCGAGACAGGAACACTGAAGCTTTCTTT
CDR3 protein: CASSFRDRNTEAFF

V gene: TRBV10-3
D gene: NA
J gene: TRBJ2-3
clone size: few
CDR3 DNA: TGTGCCATCAGTGGCAGGGTACGAGGAACAGATACGCAGTATTTT
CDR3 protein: CAISGRVRGTDTQYF

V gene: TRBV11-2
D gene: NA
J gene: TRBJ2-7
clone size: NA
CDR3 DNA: TGTGCCAGCAGCTTTACGGCAGGGCGGCGGGAGCAGTACTTC
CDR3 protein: CASSFTAGRREQYF

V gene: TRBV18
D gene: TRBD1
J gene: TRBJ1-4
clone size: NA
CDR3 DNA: TGTGCCAGCTCACCACGAGGGACAGGGGGTGAAAAACTGTTTTTT
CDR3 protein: CASSPRGTGGEKLFF

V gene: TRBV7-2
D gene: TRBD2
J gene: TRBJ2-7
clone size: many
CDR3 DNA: TGTGCCAGCAGCTTGACCTCCGCGGGGCGGGGGGGCTACGAGCAGTACTTC
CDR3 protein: CASSLTSAGRGGYEQYF

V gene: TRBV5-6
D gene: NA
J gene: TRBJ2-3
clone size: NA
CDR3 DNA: TGTGCCAGCAGCTCGACGTGGGGGGCGCGAGATACGCAGTATTTT
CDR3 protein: CASSSTWGARDTQYF

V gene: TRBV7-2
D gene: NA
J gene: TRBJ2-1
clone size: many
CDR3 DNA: TGTGCCAGCAGCTTAGCGTTCCAGGGGAGTTACAATGAGCAGTTCTTC
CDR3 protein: CASSLAFQGSYNEQFF

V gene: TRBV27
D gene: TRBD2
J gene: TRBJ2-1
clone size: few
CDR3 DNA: TGTGCCAGCAGTCCAGCGGGCGGGGGCTCCTACAATGAGCAGTTCTTC
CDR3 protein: CASSPAGGGSYNEQFF

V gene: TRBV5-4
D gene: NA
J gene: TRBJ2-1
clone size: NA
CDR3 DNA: TGTGCCAGCAGCTCCCACCACACACTAAATTACAATGAGCAGTTCTTC
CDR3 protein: CASSSHHTLNYNEQFF

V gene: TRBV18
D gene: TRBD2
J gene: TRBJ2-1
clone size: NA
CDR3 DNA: TGTGCCAGCTCACCATTGGGACTAGCCCTTTACAATGAGCAGTTCTTC
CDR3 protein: CASSPLGLALYNEQFF

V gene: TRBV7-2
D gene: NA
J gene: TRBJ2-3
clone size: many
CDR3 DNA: TGTGCCAGCAGCCGCACAGATACGCAGTATTTT
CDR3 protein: CASSRTDTQYF

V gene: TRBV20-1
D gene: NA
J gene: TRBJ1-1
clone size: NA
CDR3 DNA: TGCAGTGCCGCCAGAGAAGTGAACACTGAAGCTTTCTTT
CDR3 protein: CSAAREVNTEAFF

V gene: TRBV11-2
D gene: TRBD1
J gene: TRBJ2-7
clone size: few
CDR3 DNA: TGTGCCAGCTTCTCCCCGGGACAGCTCTCCTACGAGCAGTACTTC
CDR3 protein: CASFSPGQLSYEQYF

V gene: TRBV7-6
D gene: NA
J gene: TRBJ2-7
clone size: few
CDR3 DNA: TGTGCCAGCAGCCCCCAAGGGTACGTGTCCTACGAGCAGTACTTC
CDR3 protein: CASSPQGYVSYEQYF

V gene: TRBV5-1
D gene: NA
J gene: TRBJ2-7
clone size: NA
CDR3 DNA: TGCGCCAGCAGCTTGGAGGCGGATTACTACGAGCAGTACTTC
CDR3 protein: CASSLEADYYEQYF

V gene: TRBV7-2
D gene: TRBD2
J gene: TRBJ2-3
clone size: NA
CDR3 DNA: TGTGCCAGCAGCTTACTAGCGGGAGCAGATACGCAGTATTTT
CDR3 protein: CASSLLAGADTQYF

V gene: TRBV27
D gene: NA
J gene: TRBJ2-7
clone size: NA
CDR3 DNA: TGTGCCAGCAGTTATAACCCGGGCCTAACCTACGAGCAGTACTTC
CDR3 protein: CASSYNPGLTYEQYF

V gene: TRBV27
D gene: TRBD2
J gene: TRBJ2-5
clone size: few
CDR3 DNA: TGTGCCAGCAGTTTATCGATGACTAGCATCGAGACCCAGTACTTC
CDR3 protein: CASSLSMTSIETQYF

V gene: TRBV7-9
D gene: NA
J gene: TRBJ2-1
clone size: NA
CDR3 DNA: TGTGCCAGCAGCTTATTGGTAGCGAGCGACGACAATGAGCAGTTCTTC
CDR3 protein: CASSLLVASDDNEQFF

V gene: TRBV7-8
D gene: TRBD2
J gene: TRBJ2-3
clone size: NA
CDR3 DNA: TGTGCCAGCAGCTTATTAATAGCGGGGGGGCCAGATACGCAGTATTTT
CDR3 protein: CASSLLIAGGPDTQYF

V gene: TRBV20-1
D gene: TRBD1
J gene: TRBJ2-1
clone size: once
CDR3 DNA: TGCAGTGCCCTCCGGCAGGGGGCTCGGGATGAGCAGTTCTTC
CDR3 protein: CSALRQGARDEQFF

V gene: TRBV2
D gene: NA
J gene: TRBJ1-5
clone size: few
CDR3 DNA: TGTGCCAGCAGCGAAATGGACCCCGGTGGGAATCAGCCCCAGCATTTT
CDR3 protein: CASSEMDPGGNQPQHF

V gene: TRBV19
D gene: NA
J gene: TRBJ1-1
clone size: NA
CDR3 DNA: TGTGCCAGTAGGCTCCGAGGGGGAGGCACTGAAGCTTTCTTT
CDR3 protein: CASRLRGGGTEAFF

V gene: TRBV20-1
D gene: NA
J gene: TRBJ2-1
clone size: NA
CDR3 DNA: TGCAGTGCTAGGTATCGTTCGGGGGCGATGGTTAATGAGCAGTTCTTC
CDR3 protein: CSARYRSGAMVNEQFF

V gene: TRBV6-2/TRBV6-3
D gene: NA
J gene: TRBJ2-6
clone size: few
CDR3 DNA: TGTGCCAGCAGGCGACAGCGCTCTGGGGCCAACGTCCTGACTTTC
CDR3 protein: CASRRQRSGANVLTF

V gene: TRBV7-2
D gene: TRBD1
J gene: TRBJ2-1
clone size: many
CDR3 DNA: TGTGCCAGCAGCTGGGACAGGGCCTACAATGAGCAGTTCTTC
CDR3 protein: CASSWDRAYNEQFF

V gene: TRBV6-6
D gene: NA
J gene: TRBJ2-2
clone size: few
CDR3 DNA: TGTGCCAGCAGTTACGGGTTGGGGCTGTTTTTT
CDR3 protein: CASSYGLGLFF

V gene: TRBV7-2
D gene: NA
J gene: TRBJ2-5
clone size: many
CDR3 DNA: TGTGCCAGCAGCTTACAGGGCCAAGAGACCCAGTACTTC
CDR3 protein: CASSLQGQETQYF

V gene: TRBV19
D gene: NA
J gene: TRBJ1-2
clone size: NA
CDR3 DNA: TGTGCCAGTAGTATACTGGGACAAGCGATAATCTATGGCTACACCTTC
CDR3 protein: CASSILGQAIIYGYTF

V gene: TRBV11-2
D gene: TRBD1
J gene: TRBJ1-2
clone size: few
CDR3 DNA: TGTGCCAGCAGCCCGCGGACAGGGATGAACTATGGCTACACCTTC
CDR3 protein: CASSPRTGMNYGYTF

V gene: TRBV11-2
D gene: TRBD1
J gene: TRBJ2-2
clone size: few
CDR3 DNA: TGTGCCAGCAGCCCGGGCCCAGGGGGCGCGATCGGGGAGCTGTTTTTT
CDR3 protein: CASSPGPGGAIGELFF